These 9 T cell receptor beta chains originate from one sample sequenced in a study of shared clonotypes between healthy human individuals. Generated by immunoSEQ multiplex PCR, the TCRdb table keeps only in-frame clones and is missing some. The sample gives some 530,000 clones, approximately 81% of which show up once; roughly an eighth is in the top ten. The sequenced sample consisted of PBMCs. Source of these receptors: a woman in her forties in good health. Some clones in this sample may be carry-over from other donors' samples.

The chain uses TRBV7-9 and TRBJ1-5; a possible D gene is TRBD1 (6 bases). V gave up 1 base and J gave up 0 bases, with 10 bases separating them. The germline V gene encodes CDR1 SEHNR and CDR2 FQNEAQ (reference sequence). The CDR3 sequence is 16 residues long. The CDR3 region is CASSLGTVYSNQPQHF. CDR3 DNA sequence: TGTGCCAGCAGCTTAGGGACAGTTTATAGCAATCAGCCCCAGCATTTT.

The rearrangement uses TRBV5-1 and TRBJ1-2; 7 bases fit TRBD1. The CDR3 sequence is 14 residues long. V trimming: 5 bases; J trimming: 3 bases; junction bases outside the gene matches: 7. Germline values: CDR1 SGHRS, CDR2 YFSETQ. The CDR3 DNA reads TGCGCCAGCAGAGATGGGACAGACCACTATGGCTACACCTTC. Its translation is CASRDGTDHYGYTF. The whole variable domain, filled in from reference TRBV5-1 and TRBJ1-2, reads KAGVTQTPRYLIKTRGQQVTLSCSPISGHRSVSWYQQTPGQGLQFLFEYFSETQRNKGNFPGRFSGRQFSNSRSEMNVSTLELGDSALYLCASRDGTDHYGYTFGSGTRLTVV.

The rearrangement joins TRBV7-2 to TRBJ1-4; D unresolved. V was trimmed by 1 base and J by 5 bases, leaving 23 bases between them. Germline loops: CDR1 SGHTA, CDR2 FQGNSA. The CDR3 runs 19 residues. The CDR3 is CASSLVRGQGFPRNEKLFF. In DNA, the CDR3 is TGTGCCAGCAGCTTAGTTCGGGGTCAAGGTTTTCCTAGAAATGAAAAACTGTTTTTT.

This chain joins TRBV28 and TRBJ2-5; TRBD2 aligns across 7 bases. The CDR3 covers 14 residues. Germline trimming cut 7 bases from V and 0 bases from J; bases unmatched to any gene: 5. Germline V lookup: CDR1 MDHEN, CDR2 SYDVKM. CDR3 residues: CASMGLADQETQYF. The CDR3, as DNA: TGTGCCAGCATGGGTCTAGCGGACCAAGAGACCCAGTACTTC.

With respect to this clone: A far larger clone is off by one base, so a read error is likely. The chain recombines TRBV7-2 with TRBJ1-1; 8 bases align to TRBD1. V lost 3 bases to trimming and J lost 4 bases; unmatched junction nucleotides: 1. The CDR3 is made up of 13 amino acids. The germline V gene has CDR1 SGHTA and CDR2 FQGNSA. The CDR3 here is CASSFGQGTEAFF. The CDR3, as DNA: TGTGCCAGCAGCTTTGGACAGGGCACTGAAGCTTTCTTT.

The sample holds one count of this clone. V is TRBV7-2 and J is TRBJ2-7; D gene unclear. There are 13 residues in the CDR3. Trimming cost V 2 bases and J 3 bases, with 8 bases left between them. The germline V gene has CDR1 SGHTA and CDR2 FQGNSA. CDR3 amino acids: CASSLLSRYEQYF. Here the CDR3 DNA reads TGTGCCAGCAGCTTATTGTCCCGCTACGAGCAGTACTTC.

This clone was seen only once. The rearrangement uses TRBV28 and TRBJ2-3; 14 bases map to TRBD2. Trimming cost V 7 bases and J 3 bases; bases outside gene matches: 6. CDR1 MDHEN and CDR2 SYDVKM come from the germline V gene. The CDR3 length is 16 residues. Here the CDR3 reads CASTPRLAGGTDTQYF. In DNA, the CDR3 is TGTGCCAGCACCCCCAGACTAGCGGGAGGGACAGATACGCAGTATTTT.

The gene calls are TRBV6-5 and TRBJ2-7; D may match TRBD1 or TRBD2 (5 bases each). Germline CDR1 reads MNHEY; CDR2 reads SVGAGI. This CDR3 has 15 amino acids. The V end lost 2 bases, the J end lost 2 bases, and 13 bases lay between the germline ends. DNA for the CDR3: TGTGCCAGCAGTTACAGGGACGGGTACCCCTACGAGCAGTACTTC. This encodes CASSYRDGYPYEQYF.

The V and J genes are TRBV5-4 and TRBJ2-7; 10 bases align to TRBD2. Germline V gene sequence: CDR1 SGHNT, CDR2 YYREEE (reference sequence). CDR3 length: 14 residues. V lost 0 bases to trimming and J lost 5 bases; unmatched junction nucleotides: 2. CDR3 nucleotide sequence: TGTGCCAGCAGCTTGGGGCTAGCGGGAGACGAGCAGTACTTC. Residues: CASSLGLAGDEQYF.